The source of this T cell receptor beta chain is a study of T cells in tumors and immune-related adverse events (dated by TCRdb to the early 2020s). The treatment or condition label, read with the paper, signifies: nivolumab (PD-1 blockade) given before sampling. The DNeasy Blood and Tissue Kit was used to extract DNA from the formalin-fixed paraffin-embedded specimens. Regarding this clone: Its antigen is not yet known. No per-base quality is available; no much larger clone lies one base away.

Cut back by 1 base and 8 bases, the V and J ends lie 9 bases apart. The germline V gene specifies SGHRS as CDR1 and YFSETQ as CDR2. The CDR3 starts with the cysteine, ends with the phenylalanine, and has 12 residues. Of the read, only the CDR3 DNA is kept; its 36 bases are in frame from base 1. The TCR beta locus was amplified and sequenced with the immunoSEQ assay, yielding bulk TCR Vbeta CDR3 data. The paper's processing steps were these. Non-productive CDR3s, sequences shorter than 7 amino acids, and those not starting with C or ending with F/W were excluded. Only specimens with at least 1000 reads were analysed, and clonotypes were defined at the amino acid level. Clonality was calculated as 1 minus Pielou's evenness. Library sizes were equalized by abundance-weighted random subsampling with replacement, which was repeated 100 times so that 95% confidence intervals could be reported. Repertoire overlap was quantified using the Morisita overlap index, and the top 40 clones per specimen were examined for overlap with the irAE. TCRdb provides this immuneACCESS table in a form limited to in-frame rearrangements. Some clones are lacking; in checked studies, under half of them reflect an unresolved V gene, and why the rest are absent is not known. That table furnishes V, J and clone size, whereas the DNA furnished D and trimming. The sample table shows 9,000 to 13,000 clones, and around 93% are seen once. The top ten hold roughly 1.5% of the sample.

The TCR originated in a female donor with metastatic renal cell carcinoma. The sample in question was lymph node tissue, obtained from a patient treated with anti-PD-1 therapy. The chain was built from TRBV5-1 and TRBJ1-1; no D segment can be confidently identified. The CDR3 loop reads CASSLLGREAFF. The bases are TGCGCCAGCAGCTTGCTGGGCAGAGAAGCTTTCTTT.